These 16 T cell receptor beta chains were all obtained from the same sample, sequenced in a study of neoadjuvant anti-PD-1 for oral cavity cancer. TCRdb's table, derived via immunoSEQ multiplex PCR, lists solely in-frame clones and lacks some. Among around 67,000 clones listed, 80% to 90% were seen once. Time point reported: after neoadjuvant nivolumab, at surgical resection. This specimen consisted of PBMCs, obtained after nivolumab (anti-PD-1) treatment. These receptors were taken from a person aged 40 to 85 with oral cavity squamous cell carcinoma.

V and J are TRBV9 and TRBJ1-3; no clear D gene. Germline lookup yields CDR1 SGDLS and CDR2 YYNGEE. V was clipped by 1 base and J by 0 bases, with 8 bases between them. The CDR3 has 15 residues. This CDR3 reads CASSVSAGSGNTIYF. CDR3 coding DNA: TGTGCCAGCAGCGTATCCGCAGGCTCTGGAAACACCATATATTTT.

The CDR3 DNA follows: TGTGCCAGCAGCTTACCCGGACTAGCGGGAGCTGAGCAGTTCTTC. This translates into CASSLPGLAGAEQFF. The chain combines TRBV11-2 with TRBJ2-1; 13 nucleotides agree with TRBD2. Germline loops: CDR1 SGHAT, CDR2 FQNNGV. The length of the CDR3 is 15 residues. J was trimmed by 9 bases and V by 2 bases; bases with no gene match: 4.

CDR3 amino acids: CSVEGSSGNTQYF. The CDR3 DNA follows: TGCAGCGTTGAAGGCTCATCTGGGAATACGCAGTATTTT. The chain couples TRBV29-1 to TRBJ2-3; D gene unclear. This CDR3 is built from 13 residues. Trimming took off 1 base at V and 7 bases at J, with 12 bases between the two ends. CDR1 and CDR2 from the germline V gene are SQVTM and ANQGSEA.

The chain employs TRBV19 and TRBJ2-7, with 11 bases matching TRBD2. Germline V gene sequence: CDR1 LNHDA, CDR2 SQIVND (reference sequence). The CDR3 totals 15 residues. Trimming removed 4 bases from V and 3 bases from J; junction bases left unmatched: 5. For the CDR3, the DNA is TGTGCCAGTAGTAGGAGACTAGCGGGAAGCTACGAGCAGTACTTC. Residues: CASSRRLAGSYEQYF.

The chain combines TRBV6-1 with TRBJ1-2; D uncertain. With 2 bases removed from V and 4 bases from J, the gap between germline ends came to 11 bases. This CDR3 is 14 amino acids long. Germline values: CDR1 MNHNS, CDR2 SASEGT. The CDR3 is CASSEIRPGYGYTF. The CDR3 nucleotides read TGTGCCAGCAGTGAAATTCGTCCGGGCTATGGCTACACCTTC.

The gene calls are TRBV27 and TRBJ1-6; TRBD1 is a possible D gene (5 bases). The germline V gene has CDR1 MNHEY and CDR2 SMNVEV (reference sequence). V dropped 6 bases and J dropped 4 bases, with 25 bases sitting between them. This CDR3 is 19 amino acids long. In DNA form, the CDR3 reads TGTGCCAGCAGAGAACGTGGTTGGCCAGGGCGAATTTATAATTCACCCCTCCACTTT. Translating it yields CASRERGWPGRIYNSPLHF.

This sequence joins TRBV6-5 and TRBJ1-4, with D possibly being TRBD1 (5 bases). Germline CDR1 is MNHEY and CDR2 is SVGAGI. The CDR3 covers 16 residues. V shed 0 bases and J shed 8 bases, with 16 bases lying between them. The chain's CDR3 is CASSYSPGTVGEKLFF. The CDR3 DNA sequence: TGTGCCAGCAGTTACTCCCCAGGGACTGTAGGAGAAAAACTGTTTTTT.

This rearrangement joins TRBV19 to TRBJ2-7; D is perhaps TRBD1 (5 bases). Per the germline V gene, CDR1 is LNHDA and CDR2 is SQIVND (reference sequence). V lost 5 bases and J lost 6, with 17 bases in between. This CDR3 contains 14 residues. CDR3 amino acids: CASSPSSARGEQYF. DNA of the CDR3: TGTGCCAGTAGTCCAAGTTCAGCTAGGGGCGAGCAGTACTTC.

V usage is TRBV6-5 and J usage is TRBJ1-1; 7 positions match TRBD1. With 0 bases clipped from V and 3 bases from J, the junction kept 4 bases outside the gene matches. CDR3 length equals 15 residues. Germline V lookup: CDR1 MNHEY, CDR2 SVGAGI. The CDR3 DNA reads TGTGCCAGCAGTTACTCGCGACAGGGTGACACTGAAGCTTTCTTT. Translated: CASSYSRQGDTEAFF.

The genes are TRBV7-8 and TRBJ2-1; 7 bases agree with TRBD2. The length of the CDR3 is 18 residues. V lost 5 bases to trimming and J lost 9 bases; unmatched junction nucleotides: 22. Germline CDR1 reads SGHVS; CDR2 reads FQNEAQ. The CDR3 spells CASSPLGKSGISRGEQFF. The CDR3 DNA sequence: TGTGCCAGCAGCCCCCTTGGGAAAAGCGGGATCTCCCGGGGTGAGCAGTTCTTC.

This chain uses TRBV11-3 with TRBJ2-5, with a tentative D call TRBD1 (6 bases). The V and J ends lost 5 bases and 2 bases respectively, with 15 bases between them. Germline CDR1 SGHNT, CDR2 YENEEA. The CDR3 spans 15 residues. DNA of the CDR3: TGTGCCAGCAGCCCCGGACAGATTTGGCAAGAGACCCAGTACTTC. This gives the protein CASSPGQIWQETQYF. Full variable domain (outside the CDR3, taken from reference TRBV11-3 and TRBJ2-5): EAGVVQSPRYKIIEKKQPVAFWCNPISGHNTLYWYLQNLGQGPELLIRYENEEAVDDSQLPKDRFSAERLKGVDSTLKIQPAELGDSAVYLCASSPGQIWQETQYFGPGTRLLVL.

CDR3 sequence reads: CASSLAPARSSYNEQFF. The CDR3 coding sequence is TGCGCCAGCAGCTTGGCCCCGGCTAGGAGCTCCTACAATGAGCAGTTCTTC. V is TRBV5-1 and J is TRBJ2-1, with D unresolved. Trimming removed 0 bases from V and 0 bases from J, with 13 bases in between. The V gene's germline CDR1 is SGHRS and CDR2 YFSETQ. The CDR3 is 17 amino acids.

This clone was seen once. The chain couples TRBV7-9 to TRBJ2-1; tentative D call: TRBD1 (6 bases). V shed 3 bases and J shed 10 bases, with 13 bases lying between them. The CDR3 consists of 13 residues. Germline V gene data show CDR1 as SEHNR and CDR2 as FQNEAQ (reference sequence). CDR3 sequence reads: CASSFSGALEQFF. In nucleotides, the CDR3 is TGTGCCAGCAGCTTTTCAGGGGCCCTAGAGCAGTTCTTC.

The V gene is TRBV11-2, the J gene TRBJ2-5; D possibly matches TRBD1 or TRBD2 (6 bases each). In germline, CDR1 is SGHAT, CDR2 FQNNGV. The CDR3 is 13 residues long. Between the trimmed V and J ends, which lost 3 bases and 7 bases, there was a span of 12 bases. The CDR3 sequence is CASSFPGAGTQYF. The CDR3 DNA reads TGTGCCAGCAGCTTCCCGGGGGCGGGGACCCAGTACTTC.

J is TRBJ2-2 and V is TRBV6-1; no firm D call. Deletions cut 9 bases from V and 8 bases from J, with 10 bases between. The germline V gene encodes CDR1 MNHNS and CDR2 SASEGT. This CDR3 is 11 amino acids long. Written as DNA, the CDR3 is TGTGCCAGTTACGCCGTTGGGGAGCTGTTTTTT. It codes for CASYAVGELFF.

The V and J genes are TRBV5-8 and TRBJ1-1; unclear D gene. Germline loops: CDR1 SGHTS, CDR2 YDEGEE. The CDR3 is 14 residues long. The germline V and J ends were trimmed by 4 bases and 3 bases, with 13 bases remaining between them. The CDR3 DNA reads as TGTGCCAGCAGCCTGGCGGGGTACGACACTGAAGCTTTCTTT. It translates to CASSLAGYDTEAFF.